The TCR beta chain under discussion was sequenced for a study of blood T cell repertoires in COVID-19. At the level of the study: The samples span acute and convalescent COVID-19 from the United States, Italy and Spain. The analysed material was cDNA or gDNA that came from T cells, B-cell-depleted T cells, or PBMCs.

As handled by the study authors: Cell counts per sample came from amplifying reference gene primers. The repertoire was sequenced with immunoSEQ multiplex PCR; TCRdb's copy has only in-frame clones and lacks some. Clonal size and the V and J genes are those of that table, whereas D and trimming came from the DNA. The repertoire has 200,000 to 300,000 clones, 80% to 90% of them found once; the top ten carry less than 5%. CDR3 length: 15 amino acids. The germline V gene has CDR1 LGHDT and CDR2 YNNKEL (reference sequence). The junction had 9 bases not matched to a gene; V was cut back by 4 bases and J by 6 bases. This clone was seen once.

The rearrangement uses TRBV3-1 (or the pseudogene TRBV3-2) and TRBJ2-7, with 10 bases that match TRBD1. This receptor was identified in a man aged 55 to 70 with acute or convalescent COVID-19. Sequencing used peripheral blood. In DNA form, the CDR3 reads TGTGCCAGCAGCCTAGCCGGACAGGGGGTGTTCGAGCAGTACTTC. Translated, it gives CASSLAGQGVFEQYF.